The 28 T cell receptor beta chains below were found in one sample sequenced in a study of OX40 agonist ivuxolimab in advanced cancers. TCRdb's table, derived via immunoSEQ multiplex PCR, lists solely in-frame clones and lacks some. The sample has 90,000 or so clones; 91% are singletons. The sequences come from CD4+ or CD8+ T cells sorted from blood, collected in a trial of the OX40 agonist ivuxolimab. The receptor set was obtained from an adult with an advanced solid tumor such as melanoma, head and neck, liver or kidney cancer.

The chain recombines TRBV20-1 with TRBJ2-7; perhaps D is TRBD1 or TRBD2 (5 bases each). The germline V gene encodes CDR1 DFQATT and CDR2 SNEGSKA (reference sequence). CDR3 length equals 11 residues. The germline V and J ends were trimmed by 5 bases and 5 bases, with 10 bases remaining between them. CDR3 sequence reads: CSAAQGDEQYF. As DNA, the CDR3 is TGCAGTGCTGCCCAGGGAGACGAGCAGTACTTC.

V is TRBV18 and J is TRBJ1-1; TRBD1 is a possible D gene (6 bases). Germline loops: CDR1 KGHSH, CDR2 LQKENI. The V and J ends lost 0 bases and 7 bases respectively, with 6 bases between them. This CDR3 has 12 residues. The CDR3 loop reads CASSPPRGEAFF. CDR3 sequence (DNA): TGTGCCAGCTCACCACCCAGGGGTGAAGCTTTCTTT.

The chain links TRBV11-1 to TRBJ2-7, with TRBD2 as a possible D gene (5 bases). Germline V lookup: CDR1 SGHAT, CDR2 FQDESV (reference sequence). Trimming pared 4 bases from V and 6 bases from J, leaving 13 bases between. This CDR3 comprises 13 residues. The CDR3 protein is CASSWVQAGEQYF. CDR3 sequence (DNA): TGTGCCAGCAGCTGGGTTCAGGCGGGCGAGCAGTACTTC.

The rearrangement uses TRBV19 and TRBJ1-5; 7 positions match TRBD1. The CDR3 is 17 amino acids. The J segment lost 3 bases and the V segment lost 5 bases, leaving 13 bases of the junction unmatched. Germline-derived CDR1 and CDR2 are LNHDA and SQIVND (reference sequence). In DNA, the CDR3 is TGTGCCAGTAGTTTCGGGACAGCCAGTACTTCCAATCAGCCCCAGCATTTT. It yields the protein CASSFGTASTSNQPQHF.

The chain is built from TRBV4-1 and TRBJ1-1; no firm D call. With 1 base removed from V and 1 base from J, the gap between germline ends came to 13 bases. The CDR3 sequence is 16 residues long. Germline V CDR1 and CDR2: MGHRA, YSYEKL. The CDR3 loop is CASSQGRFRGNTEAFF. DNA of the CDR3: TGCGCCAGCAGCCAAGGACGGTTTCGAGGGAACACTGAAGCTTTCTTT.

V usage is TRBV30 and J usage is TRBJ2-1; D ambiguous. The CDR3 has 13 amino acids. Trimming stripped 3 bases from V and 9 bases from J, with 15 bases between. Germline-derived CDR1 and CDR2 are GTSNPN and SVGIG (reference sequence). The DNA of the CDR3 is TGTGCCTGGAGATTAGGGTCCGTAGGTGAGCAGTTCTTC. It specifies CAWRLGSVGEQFF.

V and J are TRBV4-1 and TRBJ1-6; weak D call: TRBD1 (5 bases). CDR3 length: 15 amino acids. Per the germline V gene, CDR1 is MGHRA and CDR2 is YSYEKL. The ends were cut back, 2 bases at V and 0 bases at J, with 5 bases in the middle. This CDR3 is CASSQQGSYNSPLHF. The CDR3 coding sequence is TGCGCCAGCAGCCAACAGGGCTCCTATAATTCACCCCTCCACTTT.

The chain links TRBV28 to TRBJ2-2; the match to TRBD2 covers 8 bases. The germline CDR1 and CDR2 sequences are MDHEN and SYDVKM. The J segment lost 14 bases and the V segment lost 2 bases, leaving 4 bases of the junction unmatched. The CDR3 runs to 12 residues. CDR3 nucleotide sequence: TGTGCCAGCAGTTTAGCGGGAGGTTCCCTGTTTTTT. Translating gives CASSLAGGSLFF.

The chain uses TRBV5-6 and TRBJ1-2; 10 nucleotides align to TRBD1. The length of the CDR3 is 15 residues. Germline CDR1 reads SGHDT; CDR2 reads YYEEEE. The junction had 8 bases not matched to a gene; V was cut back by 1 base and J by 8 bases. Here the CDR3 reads CASSLKGQGLRGYTF. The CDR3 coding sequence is TGTGCCAGCAGCTTGAAGGGACAGGGGTTACGGGGCTACACCTTC.

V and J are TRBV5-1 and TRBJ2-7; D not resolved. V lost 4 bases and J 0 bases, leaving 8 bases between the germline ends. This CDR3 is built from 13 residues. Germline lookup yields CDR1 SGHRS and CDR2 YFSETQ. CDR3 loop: CASSPTPSYEQYF. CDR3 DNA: TGCGCCAGCAGCCCCACCCCCTCCTACGAGCAGTACTTC.

The CDR3 loop reads CASRLTGGPGELFF. For the CDR3, the DNA is TGTGCCAGCAGGTTGACAGGGGGACCCGGGGAGCTGTTTTTT. The chain recombines TRBV6-6 with TRBJ2-2; 9 positions agree with TRBD1. There are 14 residues in the CDR3. Germline V gene lookup returns CDR1 MNHNY and CDR2 SVGAGI (reference sequence). V gave up 6 bases and J gave up 6 bases; unmatched junction bases: 5.

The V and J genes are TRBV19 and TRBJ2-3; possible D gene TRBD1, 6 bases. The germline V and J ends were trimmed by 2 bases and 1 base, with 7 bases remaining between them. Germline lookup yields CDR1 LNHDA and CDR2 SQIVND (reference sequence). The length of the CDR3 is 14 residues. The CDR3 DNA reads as TGTGCCAGTAGTATACGGACAGGCACAGATACGCAGTATTTT. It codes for CASSIRTGTDTQYF.

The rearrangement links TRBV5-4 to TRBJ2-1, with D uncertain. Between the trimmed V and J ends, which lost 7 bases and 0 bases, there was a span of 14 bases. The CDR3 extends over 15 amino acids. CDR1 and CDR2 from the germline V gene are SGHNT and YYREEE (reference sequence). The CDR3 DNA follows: TGTGCCAGCGTCAAGCAGCCTAGCTCCTACAATGAGCAGTTCTTC. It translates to CASVKQPSSYNEQFF.

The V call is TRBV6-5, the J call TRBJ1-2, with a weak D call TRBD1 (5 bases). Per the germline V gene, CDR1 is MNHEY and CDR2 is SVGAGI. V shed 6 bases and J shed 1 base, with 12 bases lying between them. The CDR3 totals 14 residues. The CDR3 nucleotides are TGTGCCAGCAGCCCCGGGGGTTATAACTATGGCTACACCTTC. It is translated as CASSPGGYNYGYTF.

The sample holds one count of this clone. The CDR3 sequence is CASSQAVNIVYTF. The DNA of the CDR3 is TGTGCCAGCAGCCAAGCCGTGAACATTGTCTACACCTTC. The chain recombines TRBV14 with TRBJ1-2; the D is unclear. Germline CDR1 is SGHDN and CDR2 is FVKESK. V was cut by 1 base and J by 10 bases, with 13 bases left in between. CDR3 length: 13 amino acids.

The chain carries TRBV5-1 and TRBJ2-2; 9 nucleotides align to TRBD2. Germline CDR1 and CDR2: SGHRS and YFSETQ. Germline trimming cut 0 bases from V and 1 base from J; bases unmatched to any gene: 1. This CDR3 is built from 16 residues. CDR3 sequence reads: CASSLGSGGNTGELFF. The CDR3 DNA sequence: TGCGCCAGCAGCTTGGGTAGCGGGGGGAACACCGGGGAGCTGTTTTTT.

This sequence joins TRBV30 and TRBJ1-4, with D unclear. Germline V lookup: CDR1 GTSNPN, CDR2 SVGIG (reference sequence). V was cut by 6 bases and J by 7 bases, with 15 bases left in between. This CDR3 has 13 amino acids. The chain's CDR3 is CACQLQSAEKLFF. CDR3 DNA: TGTGCCTGCCAGCTGCAATCCGCTGAAAAACTGTTTTTT. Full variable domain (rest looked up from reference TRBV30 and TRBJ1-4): SQTIHQWPATLVQPVGSPLSLECTVEGTSNPNLYWYRQAAGRGLQLLFYSVGIGQISSEVPQNLSASRPQDRQFILSSKKLLLSDSGFYLCACQLQSAEKLFFGSGTQLSVL.

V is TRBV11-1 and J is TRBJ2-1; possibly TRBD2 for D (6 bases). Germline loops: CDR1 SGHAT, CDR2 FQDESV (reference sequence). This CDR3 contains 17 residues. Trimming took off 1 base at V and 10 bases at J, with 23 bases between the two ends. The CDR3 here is CASSLGLSTGLLHEQFF. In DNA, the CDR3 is TGTGCCAGCAGCTTAGGGTTATCAACGGGACTCCTACACGAGCAGTTCTTC.

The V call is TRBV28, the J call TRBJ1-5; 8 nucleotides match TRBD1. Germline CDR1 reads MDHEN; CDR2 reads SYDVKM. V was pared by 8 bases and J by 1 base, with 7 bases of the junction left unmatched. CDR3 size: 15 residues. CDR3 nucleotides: TGTGCCAGCCGTACGGGACAGGCGAGCAATCAGCCCCAGCATTTT. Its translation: CASRTGQASNQPQHF.

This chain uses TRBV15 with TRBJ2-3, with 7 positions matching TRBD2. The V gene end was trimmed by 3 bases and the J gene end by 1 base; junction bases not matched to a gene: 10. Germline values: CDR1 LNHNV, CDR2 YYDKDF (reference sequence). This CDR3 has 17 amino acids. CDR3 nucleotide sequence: TGTGCCACCAGCAGGAGGGGAGTAACTAGCGGCACAGATACGCAGTATTTT. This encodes CATSRRGVTSGTDTQYF.

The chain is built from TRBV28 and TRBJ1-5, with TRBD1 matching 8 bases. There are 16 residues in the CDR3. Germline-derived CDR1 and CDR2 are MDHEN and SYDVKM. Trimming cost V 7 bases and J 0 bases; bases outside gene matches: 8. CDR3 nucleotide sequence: TGTGCCAGCAAATATGGACAGGGATTTAGCAATCAGCCCCAGCATTTT. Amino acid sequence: CASKYGQGFSNQPQHF.

CDR3 nucleotides: TGTGCCATCAGTGAGAGCCCTCCCACCGAGCAGTACTTC. This gives the protein CAISESPPTEQYF. The chain uses TRBV10-3 and TRBJ2-7; no definite D call. Deletions cut 2 bases from V and 6 bases from J, with 11 bases between. Per germline, CDR1 ENHRY and CDR2 SYGVKD. CDR3 length equals 13 residues.

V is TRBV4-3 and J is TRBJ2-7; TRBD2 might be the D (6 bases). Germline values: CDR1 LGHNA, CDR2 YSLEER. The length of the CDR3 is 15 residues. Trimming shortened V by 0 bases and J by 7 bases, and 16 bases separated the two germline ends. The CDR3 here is CASSQDGTLIGEQYF. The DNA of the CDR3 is TGCGCCAGCAGCCAAGACGGGACTCTAATTGGAGAGCAGTACTTC.

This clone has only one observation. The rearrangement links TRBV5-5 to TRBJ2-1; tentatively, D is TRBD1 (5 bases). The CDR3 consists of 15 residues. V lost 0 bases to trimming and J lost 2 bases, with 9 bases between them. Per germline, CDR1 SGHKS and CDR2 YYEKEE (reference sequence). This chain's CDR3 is CASSLAGLTYNEQFF. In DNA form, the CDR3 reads TGTGCCAGCAGCTTGGCAGGGCTTACCTACAATGAGCAGTTCTTC.

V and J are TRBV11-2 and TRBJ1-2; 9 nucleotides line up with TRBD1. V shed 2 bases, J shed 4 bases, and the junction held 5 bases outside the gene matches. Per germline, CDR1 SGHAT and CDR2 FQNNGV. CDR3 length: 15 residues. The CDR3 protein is CASSLTGGRTYGYTF. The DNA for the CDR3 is TGTGCCAGCAGCTTAACAGGGGGCAGGACCTATGGCTACACCTTC.

The CDR3 region has the DNA TGTGCCAGCAGTCCCGGGAACTCCTACGAGCAGTACTTC. This encodes CASSPGNSYEQYF. The chain links TRBV28 to TRBJ2-7; D is perhaps TRBD2 (5 bases). V was clipped by 5 bases and J by 0 bases, with 8 bases between them. The CDR3 is 13 residues long. CDR1 is MDHEN, CDR2 SYDVKM, per germline.

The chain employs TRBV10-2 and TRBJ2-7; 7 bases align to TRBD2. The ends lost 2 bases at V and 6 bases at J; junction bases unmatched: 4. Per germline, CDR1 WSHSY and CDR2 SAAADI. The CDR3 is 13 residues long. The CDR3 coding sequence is TGCGCCAGCAGTGAGAGGGGAGGGGCCGAGCAGTACTTC. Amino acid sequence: CASSERGGAEQYF.

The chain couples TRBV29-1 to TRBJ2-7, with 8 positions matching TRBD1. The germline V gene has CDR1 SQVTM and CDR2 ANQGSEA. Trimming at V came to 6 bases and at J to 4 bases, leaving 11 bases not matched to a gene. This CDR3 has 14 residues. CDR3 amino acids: CSVATGGQGYEQYF. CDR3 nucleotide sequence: TGCAGCGTGGCCACAGGGGGACAAGGGTACGAGCAGTACTTC.